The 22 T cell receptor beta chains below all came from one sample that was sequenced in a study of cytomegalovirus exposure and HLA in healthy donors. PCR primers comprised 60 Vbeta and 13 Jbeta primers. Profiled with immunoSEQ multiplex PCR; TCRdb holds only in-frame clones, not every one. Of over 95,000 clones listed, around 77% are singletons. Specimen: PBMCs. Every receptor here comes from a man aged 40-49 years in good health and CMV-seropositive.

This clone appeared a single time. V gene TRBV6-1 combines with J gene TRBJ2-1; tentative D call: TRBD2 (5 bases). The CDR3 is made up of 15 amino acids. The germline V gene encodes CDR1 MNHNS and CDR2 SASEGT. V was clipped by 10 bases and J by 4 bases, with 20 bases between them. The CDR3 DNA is TGTGCCACCTTCTCCGTCACCAGCGGTTACAATGAGCAGTTCTTC. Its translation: CATFSVTSGYNEQFF.

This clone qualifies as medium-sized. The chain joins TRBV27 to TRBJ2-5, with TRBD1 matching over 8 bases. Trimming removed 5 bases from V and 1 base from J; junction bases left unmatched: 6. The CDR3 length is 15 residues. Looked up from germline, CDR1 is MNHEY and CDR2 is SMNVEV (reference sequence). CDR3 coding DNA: TGTGCCAGCAGTAGAACAGGGGGGTCCCAAGAGACCCAGTACTTC. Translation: CASSRTGGSQETQYF.

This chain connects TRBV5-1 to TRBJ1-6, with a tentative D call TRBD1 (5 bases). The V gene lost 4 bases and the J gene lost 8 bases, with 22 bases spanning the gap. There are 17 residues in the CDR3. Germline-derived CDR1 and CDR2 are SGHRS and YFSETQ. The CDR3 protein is CASSPRQFSALDSPLHF. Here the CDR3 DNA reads TGCGCCAGCAGCCCTCGACAGTTTTCGGCGTTGGATTCACCCCTCCACTTT.

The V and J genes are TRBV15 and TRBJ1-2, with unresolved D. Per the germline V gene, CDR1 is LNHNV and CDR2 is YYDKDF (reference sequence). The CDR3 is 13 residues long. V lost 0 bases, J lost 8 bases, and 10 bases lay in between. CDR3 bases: TGTGCCACCAGCAGAGATCGTCGGAGAGGCTACACCTTC. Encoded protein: CATSRDRRRGYTF.

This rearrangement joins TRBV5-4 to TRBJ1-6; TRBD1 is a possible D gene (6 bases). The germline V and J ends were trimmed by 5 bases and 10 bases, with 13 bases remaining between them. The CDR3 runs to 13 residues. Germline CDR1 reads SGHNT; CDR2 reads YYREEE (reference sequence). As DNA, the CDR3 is TGTGCCAGCAGGGTACAGGGTTCCTCACCCCTCCACTTT. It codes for CASRVQGSSPLHF.

CDR3 amino acids: CASSSLGGGNEKLFF. The CDR3 nucleotides are TGTGCCAGCAGCTCACTGGGCGGGGGGAATGAAAAACTGTTTTTT. The chain uses TRBV27 and TRBJ1-4, with a weak D call TRBD1 (5 bases). Germline V CDR1 and CDR2: MNHEY, SMNVEV (reference sequence). This CDR3 comprises 15 residues. With 6 bases removed from V and 5 bases from J, the gap between germline ends came to 16 bases. The full variable domain, with the rest looked up from reference TRBV27 and TRBJ1-4, is EAQVTQNPRYLITVTGKKLTVTCSQNMNHEYMSWYRQDPGLGLRQIYYSMNVEVTDKGDVPEGYKVSRKEKRNFPLILESPSPNQTSLYFCASSSLGGGNEKLFFGSGTQLSVL.

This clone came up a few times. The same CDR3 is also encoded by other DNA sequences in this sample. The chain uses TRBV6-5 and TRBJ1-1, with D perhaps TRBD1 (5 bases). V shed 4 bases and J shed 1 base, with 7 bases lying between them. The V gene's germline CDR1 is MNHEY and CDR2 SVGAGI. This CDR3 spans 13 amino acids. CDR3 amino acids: CASSSGQNTEAFF. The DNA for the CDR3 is TGTGCCAGCAGTTCCGGACAGAACACTGAAGCTTTCTTT.

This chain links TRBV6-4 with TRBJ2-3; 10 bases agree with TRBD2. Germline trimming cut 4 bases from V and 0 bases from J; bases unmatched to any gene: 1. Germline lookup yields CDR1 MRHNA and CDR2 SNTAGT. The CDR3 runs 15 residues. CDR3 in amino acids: CASSGLAGSTDTQYF. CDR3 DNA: TGTGCCAGCAGTGGACTAGCGGGTAGCACAGATACGCAGTATTTT.

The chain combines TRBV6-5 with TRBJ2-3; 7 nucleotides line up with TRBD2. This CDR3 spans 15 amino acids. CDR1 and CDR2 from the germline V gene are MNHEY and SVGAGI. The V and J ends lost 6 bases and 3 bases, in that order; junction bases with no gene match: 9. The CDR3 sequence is CASRDGRAETDTQYF. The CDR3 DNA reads TGTGCCAGCAGGGATGGGAGGGCGGAAACAGATACGCAGTATTTT.

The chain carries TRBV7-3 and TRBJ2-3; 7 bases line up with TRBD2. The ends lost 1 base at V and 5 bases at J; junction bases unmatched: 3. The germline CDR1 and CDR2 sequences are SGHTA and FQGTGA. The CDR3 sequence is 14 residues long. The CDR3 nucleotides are TGTGCCAGCAGCTTAAAAGCGGGGCAAGATACGCAGTATTTT. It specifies CASSLKAGQDTQYF.

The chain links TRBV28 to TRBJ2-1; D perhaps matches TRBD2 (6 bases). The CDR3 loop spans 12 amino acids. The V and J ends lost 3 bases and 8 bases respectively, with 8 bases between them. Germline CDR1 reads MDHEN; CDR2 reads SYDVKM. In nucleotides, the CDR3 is TGTGCCAGCAGTTTCCAGCGGGATGAGCAGTTCTTC. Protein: CASSFQRDEQFF.

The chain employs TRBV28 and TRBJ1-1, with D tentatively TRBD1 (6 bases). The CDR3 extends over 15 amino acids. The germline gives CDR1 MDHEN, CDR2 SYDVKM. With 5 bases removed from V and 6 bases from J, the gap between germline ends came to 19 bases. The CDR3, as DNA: TGTGCCAGCAGTCTCCCCCGCACCCAGGGGCCTGAAGCTTTCTTT. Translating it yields CASSLPRTQGPEAFF.

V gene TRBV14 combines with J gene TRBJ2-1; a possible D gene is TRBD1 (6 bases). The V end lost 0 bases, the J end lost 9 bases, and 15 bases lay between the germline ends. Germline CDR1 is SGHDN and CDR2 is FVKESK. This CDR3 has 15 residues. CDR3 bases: TGTGCCAGCAGCCAAGATCGCTTTGTGGACAGTGAGCAGTTCTTC. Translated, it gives CASSQDRFVDSEQFF.

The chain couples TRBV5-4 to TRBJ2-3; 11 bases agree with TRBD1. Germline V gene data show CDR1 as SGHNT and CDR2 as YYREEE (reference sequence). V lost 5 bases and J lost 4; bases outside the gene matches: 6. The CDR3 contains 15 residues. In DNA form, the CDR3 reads TGTGCCAGCAGATCAGGACAGGGGGCCGCAGATACGCAGTATTTT. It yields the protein CASRSGQGAADTQYF.

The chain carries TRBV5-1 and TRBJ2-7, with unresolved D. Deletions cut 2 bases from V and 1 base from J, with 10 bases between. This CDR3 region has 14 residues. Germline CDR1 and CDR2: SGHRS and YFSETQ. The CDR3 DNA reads TGCGCCAGCAGCTTTACAGCTTCGTCCTACGAGCAGTACTTC. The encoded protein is CASSFTASSYEQYF.

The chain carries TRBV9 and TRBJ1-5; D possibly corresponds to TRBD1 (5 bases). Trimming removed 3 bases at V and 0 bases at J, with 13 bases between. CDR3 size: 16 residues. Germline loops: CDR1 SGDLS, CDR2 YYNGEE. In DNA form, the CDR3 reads TGTGCCAGCAGCGCAGGCGACAGCAATAGCAATCAGCCCCAGCATTTT. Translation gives CASSAGDSNSNQPQHF.

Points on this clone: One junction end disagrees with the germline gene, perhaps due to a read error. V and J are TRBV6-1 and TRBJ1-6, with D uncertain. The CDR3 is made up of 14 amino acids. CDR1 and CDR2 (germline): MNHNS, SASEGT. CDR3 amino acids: CASSERERISALHF. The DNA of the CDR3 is TGTGCCAGCAGTGAAAGGGAGAGGATTTCAGCCCTCCACTTT.

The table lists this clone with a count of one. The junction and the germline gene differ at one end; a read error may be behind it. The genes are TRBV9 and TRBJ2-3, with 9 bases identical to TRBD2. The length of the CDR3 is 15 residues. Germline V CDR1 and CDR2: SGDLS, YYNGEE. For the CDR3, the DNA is TGTGCCAGCAGCGTAGTTGGGACTAGCATAGATACGCAGTATTTT. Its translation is CASSVVGTSIDTQYF.

CDR3 DNA sequence: TGTGCCAGCAGTGAGGGACTAGCGGGTACCTACGAGCAGTACTTC. Translated, it gives CASSEGLAGTYEQYF. The gene calls are TRBV6-1 and TRBJ2-7, with TRBD2 matching over 12 bases. J was trimmed by 2 bases and V by 3 bases; bases with no gene match: 2. The CDR3 length is 15 residues. CDR1 is MNHNS, CDR2 SASEGT, per germline.

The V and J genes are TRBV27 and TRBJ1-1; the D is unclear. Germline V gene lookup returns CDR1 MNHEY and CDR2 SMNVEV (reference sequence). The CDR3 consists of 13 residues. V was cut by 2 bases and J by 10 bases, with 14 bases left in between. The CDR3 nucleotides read TGTGCCAGCAGTTTAGGTAGGGCAGCGGGAGCTTTCTTT. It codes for CASSLGRAAGAFF.

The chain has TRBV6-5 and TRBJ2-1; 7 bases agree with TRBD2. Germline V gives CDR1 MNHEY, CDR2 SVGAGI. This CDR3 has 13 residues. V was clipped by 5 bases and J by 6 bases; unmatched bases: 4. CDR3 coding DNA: TGTGCCAGCAGTCCAAGACTAGCCAATGAGCAGTTCTTC. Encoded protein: CASSPRLANEQFF.

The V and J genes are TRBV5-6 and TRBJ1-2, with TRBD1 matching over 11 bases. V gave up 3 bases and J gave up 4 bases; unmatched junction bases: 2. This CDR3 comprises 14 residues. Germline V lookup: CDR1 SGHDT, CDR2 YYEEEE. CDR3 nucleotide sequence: TGTGCCAGCAGCTGGACAGGGGGCGGCTATGGCTACACCTTC. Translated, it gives CASSWTGGGYGYTF.